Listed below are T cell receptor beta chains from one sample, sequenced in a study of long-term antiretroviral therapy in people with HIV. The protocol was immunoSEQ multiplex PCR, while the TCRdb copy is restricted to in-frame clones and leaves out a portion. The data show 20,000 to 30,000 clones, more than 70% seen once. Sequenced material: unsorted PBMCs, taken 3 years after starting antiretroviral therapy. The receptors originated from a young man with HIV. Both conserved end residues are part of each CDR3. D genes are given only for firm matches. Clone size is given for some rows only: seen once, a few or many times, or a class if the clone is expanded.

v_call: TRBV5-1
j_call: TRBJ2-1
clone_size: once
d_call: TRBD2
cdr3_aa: CASNLQTSSGEQFF
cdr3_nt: TGCGCCAGCAACCTACAGACTAGCTCTGGTGAGCAGTTCTTC

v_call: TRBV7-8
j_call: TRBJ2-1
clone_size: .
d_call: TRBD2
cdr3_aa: CASSFPGTSGDQYNEQFF
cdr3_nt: TGTGCCAGCAGCTTCCCGGGGACTAGCGGGGACCAATACAATGAGCAGTTCTTC

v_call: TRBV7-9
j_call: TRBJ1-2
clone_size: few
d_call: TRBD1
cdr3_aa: CASSPGQGLGGYTF
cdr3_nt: TGTGCCAGCAGCCCCGGACAGGGGTTGGGTGGCTACACCTTC

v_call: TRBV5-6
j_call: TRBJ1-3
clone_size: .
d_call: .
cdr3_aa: CASSFRVGIAGNTIYF
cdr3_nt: TGTGCCAGCAGCTTCAGGGTAGGCATTGCTGGAAACACCATATATTTT

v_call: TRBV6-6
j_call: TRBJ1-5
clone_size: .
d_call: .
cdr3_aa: CASSYGKGSNQPQHF
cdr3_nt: TGTGCCAGCAGTTACGGGAAGGGTAGCAATCAGCCCCAGCATTTT

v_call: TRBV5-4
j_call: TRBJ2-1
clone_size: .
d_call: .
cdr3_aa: CASSSGEHEQFF
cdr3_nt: TGTGCCAGCAGCTCCGGTGAGCATGAGCAGTTCTTC

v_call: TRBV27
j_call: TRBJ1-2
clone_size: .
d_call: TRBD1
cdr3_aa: CASSSPGGWGYTF
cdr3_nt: TGTGCCAGCAGTTCCCCAGGGGGTTGGGGCTACACCTTC

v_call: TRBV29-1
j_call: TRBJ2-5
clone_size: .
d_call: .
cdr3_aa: CSVAPGQETQYF
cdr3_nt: TGCAGCGTTGCTCCGGGACAAGAGACCCAGTACTTC

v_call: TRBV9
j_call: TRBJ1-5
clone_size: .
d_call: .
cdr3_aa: CASSEGQSNQPQHF
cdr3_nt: TGTGCCAGCAGCGAAGGACAGAGCAATCAGCCCCAGCATTTT

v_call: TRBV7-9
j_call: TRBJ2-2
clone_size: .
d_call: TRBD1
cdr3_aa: CASSKDRGGTGELFF
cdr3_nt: TGTGCCAGCAGCAAGGACAGGGGAGGGACCGGGGAGCTGTTTTTT

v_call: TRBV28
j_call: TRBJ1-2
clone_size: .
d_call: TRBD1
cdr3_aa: CASTRQGARGYTF
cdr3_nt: TGTGCCAGCACAAGACAGGGGGCGAGGGGCTACACCTTC

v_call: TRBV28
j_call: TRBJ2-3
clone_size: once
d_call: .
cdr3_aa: CATRDSHTDTQYF
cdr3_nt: TGTGCCACCCGGGACTCACACACAGATACGCAGTATTTT

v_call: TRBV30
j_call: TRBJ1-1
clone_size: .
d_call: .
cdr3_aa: CAWSVQGDTEAFF
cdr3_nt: TGTGCCTGGAGTGTACAGGGAGACACTGAAGCTTTCTTT

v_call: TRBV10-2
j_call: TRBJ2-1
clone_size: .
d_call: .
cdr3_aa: CASSDQSLQGLEQFF
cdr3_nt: TGCGCCAGCAGTGACCAATCCTTGCAGGGACTGGAACAGTTCTTC

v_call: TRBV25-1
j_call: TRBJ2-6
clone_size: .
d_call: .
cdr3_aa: CASSEITGSAGANVLTF
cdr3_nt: TGTGCCAGCAGCGAGATTACTGGGAGCGCTGGGGCCAACGTCCTGACTTTC

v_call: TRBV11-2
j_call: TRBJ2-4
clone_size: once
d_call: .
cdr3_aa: CASRAVGIQYF
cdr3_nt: TGTGCCAGCAGAGCTGTTGGCATTCAGTACTTC

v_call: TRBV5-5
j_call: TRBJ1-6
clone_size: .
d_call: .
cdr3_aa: CASSLPGARNSPLHF
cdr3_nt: TGTGCCAGCAGCTTACCGGGGGCGCGTAATTCACCCCTCCACTTT

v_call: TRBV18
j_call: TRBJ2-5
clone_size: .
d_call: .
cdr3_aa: CASSPSPGKGETQYF
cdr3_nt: TGTGCCAGCTCACCAAGCCCGGGGAAAGGAGAGACCCAGTACTTC

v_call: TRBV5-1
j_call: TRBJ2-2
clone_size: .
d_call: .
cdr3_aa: CASSYDIANTGELFF
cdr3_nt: TGCGCCAGCAGCTATGACATCGCGAACACCGGGGAGCTGTTTTTT

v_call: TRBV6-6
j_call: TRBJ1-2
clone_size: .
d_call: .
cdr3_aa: CASSYPVGVNYGYTF
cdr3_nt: TGTGCCAGCAGTTACCCTGTTGGGGTTAACTATGGCTACACCTTC

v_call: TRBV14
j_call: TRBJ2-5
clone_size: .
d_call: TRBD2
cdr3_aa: CASSYWTSGGETQYF
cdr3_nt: TGTGCCAGCAGCTACTGGACTAGCGGGGGGGAGACCCAGTACTTC

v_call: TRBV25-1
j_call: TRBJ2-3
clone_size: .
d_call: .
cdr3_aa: CASSERSRASTDTQYF
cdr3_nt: TGTGCCAGCAGTGAGAGGTCGCGGGCGAGCACAGATACGCAGTATTTT

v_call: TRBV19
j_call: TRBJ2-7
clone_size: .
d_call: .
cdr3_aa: CASSIRQGPSGEQYF
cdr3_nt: TGTGCCAGTAGTATCAGACAGGGTCCCAGCGGGGAGCAGTACTTC

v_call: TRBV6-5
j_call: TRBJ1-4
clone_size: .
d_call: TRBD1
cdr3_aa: CASSLTGHSNEKLFF
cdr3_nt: TGTGCCAGCAGTTTGACAGGGCATAGTAATGAAAAACTGTTTTTT

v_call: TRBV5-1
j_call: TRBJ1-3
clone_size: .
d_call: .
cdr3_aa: CASSDRFESMRGNTIYF
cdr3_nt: TGCGCCAGCAGCGACAGGTTCGAATCGATGAGAGGAAACACCATATATTTT

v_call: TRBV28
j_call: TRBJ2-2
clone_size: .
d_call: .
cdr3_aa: CASNRVARTANTGELFF
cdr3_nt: TGTGCCAGCAATCGAGTGGCCAGGACAGCGAACACCGGGGAGCTGTTTTTT

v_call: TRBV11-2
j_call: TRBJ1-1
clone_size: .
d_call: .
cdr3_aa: CASSLVAGGRGTEAFF
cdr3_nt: TGTGCCAGCAGCTTAGTGGCGGGGGGCAGGGGCACTGAAGCTTTCTTT

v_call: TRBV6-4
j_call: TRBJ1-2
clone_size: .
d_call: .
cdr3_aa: CASSDSGGRNGYTF
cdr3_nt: TGTGCCAGCAGTGACTCGGGAGGGAGGAATGGCTACACCTTC

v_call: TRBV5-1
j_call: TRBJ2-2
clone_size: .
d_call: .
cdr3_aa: CASRSPGEATGELFF
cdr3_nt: TGCGCCAGCAGGTCCCCCGGGGAGGCCACCGGGGAGCTGTTTTTT

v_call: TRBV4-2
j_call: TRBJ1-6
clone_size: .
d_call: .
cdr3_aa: CASSQDYFGDSPLHF
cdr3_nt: TGTGCCAGCAGCCAAGATTACTTCGGGGATTCACCCCTCCACTTT

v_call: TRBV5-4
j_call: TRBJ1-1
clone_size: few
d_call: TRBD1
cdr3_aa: CASSRRGTGNTEAFF
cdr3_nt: TGTGCCAGCAGCCGTAGAGGGACAGGGAACACTGAAGCTTTCTTT

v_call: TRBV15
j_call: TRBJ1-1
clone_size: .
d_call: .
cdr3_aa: CATSKGGGTEAFF
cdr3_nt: TGTGCCACCAGCAAGGGGGGAGGTACTGAAGCTTTCTTT